These T cell receptor beta chains were read from a single sample in a study of metastatic and nonmetastatic thyroid tumors. TCRdb called clones again from the PCR reads with MiXCR. The table has 25,000 to 35,000 clones, about 17% seen once. Sequences were obtained from blood. The receptors derive from a female donor with papillary thyroid cancer or a benign thyroid nodule (not recorded which). Some clones in this sample may be carry-over from other donors' samples. Both conserved end residues are part of each CDR3. Fields, in order: clone size, V gene, J gene, D gene, CDR3 length, CDR3 protein, CDR3 DNA. D genes are given only for firm matches. Rows give clone size only sometimes, using once, few, many, or a class for an expanded clone.

-	TRBV27	TRBJ2-3	-	12	CASTTLGDTQYF	TGTGCCAGTACGACTCTGGGGGATACGCAGTATTTT
-	TRBV27	TRBJ2-1	TRBD2	19	CASSSTLAGGTPSYNEQFF	TGTGCCAGCAGTTCGACCCTAGCGGGAGGCACTCCCTCCTACAATGAGCAGTTCTTC
-	TRBV14	TRBJ2-7	-	13	CASSQASGWGHYF	TGTGCCAGCAGCCAAGCTTCAGGGTGGGGTCATTACTTC
-	TRBV2	TRBJ2-5	TRBD1	14	CASSYRGRGETQYF	TGTGCCAGCAGTTACAGGGGGCGCGGAGAGACCCAGTACTTC
many	TRBV10-3	TRBJ1-5	-	15	CAISESFNLNQPQHF	TGTGCCATCAGTGAGTCTTTCAATCTCAATCAGCCCCAGCATTTT
many	TRBV11-2	TRBJ2-5	-	13	CASSFNSQETQYF	TGTGCCAGCAGCTTTAATTCACAAGAGACCCAGTACTTC
many	TRBV7-3	TRBJ2-1	TRBD2	16	CASSPTLAGGNNEQFF	TGTGCCAGCAGCCCAACCCTAGCGGGGGGGAACAATGAGCAGTTCTTC
-	TRBV28	TRBJ2-1	-	13	CASSRPLRDEQFF	TGTGCCAGCAGCCGCCCCCTCAGGGATGAGCAGTTCTTC
-	TRBV28	TRBJ2-5	-	15	CASSRPAGSGETQYF	TGTGCCAGCAGCCGACCCGCAGGGTCGGGAGAGACCCAGTACTTC
-	TRBV5-6	TRBJ1-4	-	14	CASSLLGKDEKLFF	TGTGCCAGCAGCTTGTTAGGGAAGGATGAAAAACTGTTTTTT
many	TRBV5-1	TRBJ2-7	-	17	CASSGHLGQLTSYEQYF	TGCGCCAGCAGTGGGCATCTTGGGCAGTTAACATCCTACGAGCAGTACTTC
-	TRBV10-3	TRBJ2-1	-	15	CAIIDRGGSYNEQFF	TGTGCCATCATTGATCGAGGGGGGAGTTACAATGAGCAGTTCTTC
once	TRBV5-1	TRBJ1-6	TRBD1	14	CASSLGTGDSPLHF	TGCGCCAGCAGCCTAGGGACAGGGGATTCACCCCTCCACTTT
medium-sized	TRBV12-3/TRBV12-4	TRBJ2-1	-	13	CASAFRGEGEQFF	TGTGCCAGCGCCTTCAGGGGGGAGGGTGAGCAGTTCTTC
many	TRBV11-2	TRBJ2-7	TRBD1	17	CASSLERQGRLPYEQYF	TGTGCCAGCAGCTTAGAACGACAGGGGCGACTACCATACGAGCAGTACTTC
few	TRBV20-1	TRBJ1-2	TRBD1	14	CSASGQPGPFGYTF	TGCAGTGCGTCGGGACAGCCCGGCCCCTTTGGCTACACCTTC
many	TRBV5-1	TRBJ1-3	-	14	CASSLVPERNTIYF	TGCGCCAGCAGCTTGGTTCCCGAGAGAAACACCATATATTTT
-	TRBV5-8	TRBJ2-7	-	15	CASSLRQGGLYEQYF	TGTGCCAGCAGCTTGAGGCAGGGTGGGCTCTACGAGCAGTACTTC
-	TRBV5-4	TRBJ2-2	-	13	CASSLQNTGELFF	TGTGCCAGCAGCTTACAGAACACCGGGGAGCTGTTTTTT